This paragraph reports one T cell receptor beta chain. The record originates from a study of CD8 T cells in Susac syndrome. Sequencing targeted TCR beta in blood CD8+ and CD4+ T cells. While CD8+ and CD4+ T cells were isolated negatively, TEMRA cells were enriched by FACS. Trimming at V came to 1 base and at J to 0 bases, leaving 4 bases not matched to a gene. Germline V gives CDR1 SGHRS, CDR2 YFSETQ. The CDR3 has 16 amino acids. RNA in amounts of roughly 0.5 to 1 ug was reverse transcribed with random hexamers. Multiplex immunoSEQ PCR targeted 54 Vbeta and 13 Jbeta TCR beta segments. Using its own MiXCR run on the immunoSEQ multiplex PCR reads, TCRdb lists one record per CDR3 protein. The repertoire holds about 130,000 distinct CDR3 sequences, around 94% seen once, with around 0.13% in the top ten.

Sequences were obtained from CD4+ T cells from PBMCs. This sequence originates from a human donor with multiple sclerosis. This chain connects TRBV5-1 to TRBJ2-1, with 7 bases lining up with TRBD1. CDR3 sequence (DNA): TGCGCCAGCAGCTTGTTGGGACAGAGCTCCTACAATGAGCAGTTCTTC. It encodes CASSLLGQSSYNEQFF.